Listed below are T cell receptor beta chains from one sample, sequenced in a study of technical replicates of blood from several donors. Sequenced by immunoSEQ multiplex PCR; TCRdb stores in-frame clones only, minus some. The sample consists of almost 90,000 clones, just under 95% of them appearing once. Sequenced sample: T cells isolated from PBMCs. These receptors were taken from a human donor in good health. Both conserved end residues are part of each CDR3. Fields, in order: V gene, CDR3 length, D gene, J gene, clone size, CDR3 DNA, CDR3 protein. A D gene is named only where the DNA matches it firmly. Size tells how often a clone was seen (once, few, many) or the class of an expanded clone, and some rows leave it out.

TRBV10-3	16	TRBD2	TRBJ2-2	-	TGTGCCATCAGCTTCACTAGCGGGAGTAGTACCGGGGAGCTGTTTTTT	CAISFTSGSSTGELFF
TRBV6-1	13	TRBD1	TRBJ1-5	once	TGTGCCAGCAGGAGCCAGGGGGACCAGCCCCAGCATTTT	CASRSQGDQPQHF
TRBV4-1	16	-	TRBJ2-1	-	TGCGCCAGCAGCCAAGAAGTACTACCGATCCTACATGAGCAGTTCTTC	CASSQEVLPILHEQFF
TRBV6-1	18	-	TRBJ1-1	-	TGTGCCAGCAGTGACGGGTCGGGGGTGGTAGCGTTTGACACTGAAGCTTTCTTT	CASSDGSGVVAFDTEAFF
TRBV27	14	TRBD1	TRBJ2-5	once	TGTGCCAGCAGTACGGGGACAGGGGGCCAGACCCAGTACTTC	CASSTGTGGQTQYF
TRBV19	15	TRBD2	TRBJ2-2	-	TGTGCCAGTAGTAACCTAGCGGGGCTCACCGGGGAGCTGTTTTTT	CASSNLAGLTGELFF
TRBV6-6	16	TRBD2	TRBJ2-1	-	TGTGCCAGCAGTTCCCGGGGGGGTATCTCCTACAATGAGCAGTTCTTC	CASSSRGGISYNEQFF
TRBV25-1	14	TRBD1	TRBJ1-6	-	TGTGCCAGCAGCGCGGGACAGACCAATTCACCCCTCCACTTT	CASSAGQTNSPLHF
TRBV7-2	14	TRBD1	TRBJ1-1	-	TGTGCCAGCAGCAGGGGGCGGGTGAACACTGAAGCTTTCTTT	CASSRGRVNTEAFF
TRBV11-2	15	-	TRBJ2-5	once	TGTGCCAGCAGCTTATTGGTCACAGCCCAAGAGACCCAGTACTTC	CASSLLVTAQETQYF
TRBV5-1	19	TRBD2	TRBJ2-3	-	TGCGCCAGCAGCTTGTCCCTACTAGCGGGGGCTATGCACGGATCCACGCAGTATTTT	CASSLSLLAGAMHGSTQYF
TRBV5-4	14	TRBD1	TRBJ1-3	-	TGTGCCAGCAGCCCGGGACAGTTTACTAAGTCTGGAAATTTT	CASSPGQFTKSGNF
TRBV5-1	15	TRBD2	TRBJ2-1	-	TGCGCCAGCAGCGAAGGACTAGCGGTCTACAATGAGCAGTTCTTC	CASSEGLAVYNEQFF
TRBV13	14	TRBD2	TRBJ2-1	-	TGTGCCAGCAGCTTTAGCGGGAGCAGGAATGAGCAGTTCTTC	CASSFSGSRNEQFF
TRBV4-1	13	-	TRBJ2-7	-	TGCGCCAGCAGCCCGCCTCAGGGCTACGAGCAGTACTTC	CASSPPQGYEQYF
TRBV5-4	12	-	TRBJ2-1	-	TGTGCCAGCAGCTTGGACTGGGGCTGGCAGTTCTTC	CASSLDWGWQFF
TRBV19	15	-	TRBJ1-1	-	TGTGCCAGTAGTATTTGGGGCCAGGGGAACACTGAAGCTTTCTTT	CASSIWGQGNTEAFF
TRBV7-9	17	TRBD1	TRBJ1-2	-	TGTGCCAGCAGCCTAAGACAGGGGACTCCCCCCAACTATGGCTACACCTTC	CASSLRQGTPPNYGYTF
TRBV28	18	TRBD2	TRBJ2-7	-	TGTGCCAGCAGTTTGGGGGGAGGGATTTACGTAACCTCCTACGAGCAGTACTTC	CASSLGGGIYVTSYEQYF
TRBV11-2	14	-	TRBJ1-5	-	TGTGCCAGCAGCCAGGATTACAACAATCAGCCCCAGCATTTT	CASSQDYNNQPQHF
TRBV19	14	TRBD2	TRBJ2-1	-	TGTGCCAGTCAGAGCGGGAGCAGCTACAATGAGCAGTTCTTC	CASQSGSSYNEQFF
TRBV5-1	14	TRBD1	TRBJ1-2	-	TGCGCCAGCAGCATGACAGGGGGCGACTATGGCTACACCTTC	CASSMTGGDYGYTF
TRBV2	13	-	TRBJ2-7	-	TGTGCCAGCAGTCAAGACAGGCTCTACGAGCAGTACTTC	CASSQDRLYEQYF
TRBV15	14	TRBD1	TRBJ1-4	-	TGTGCCACCAGCAAGGACAGGGGTCATGAAAAACTGTTTTTT	CATSKDRGHEKLFF
TRBV19	14	TRBD2	TRBJ2-1	-	TGTGCCAGTAGTCTAGCGGGGAGCTTCAATGAGCAGTTCTTC	CASSLAGSFNEQFF
TRBV11-3	13	-	TRBJ2-1	once	TGTGCCAGCAGCTTAGCGGGTAATAATGAGCAGTTCTTC	CASSLAGNNEQFF
TRBV5-1	16	TRBD1	TRBJ2-1	-	TGCGCCAGCAGCTTCGACGCCGGGACAGCCTACAATGAGCAGTTCTTC	CASSFDAGTAYNEQFF
TRBV5-1	14	TRBD2	TRBJ2-2	-	TGCGCCAGCAGGGGACTAGCGCCCACCGGGGAGCTGTTTTTT	CASRGLAPTGELFF
TRBV27	13	-	TRBJ2-1	-	TGTGCCAGCAGTTTAGACGGGTACAATGAGCAGTTCTTC	CASSLDGYNEQFF
TRBV5-5	15	-	TRBJ1-1	-	TGTGCCAGCAGCCTTTTTTCAGGGGCCCTCACTGAAGCTTTCTTT	CASSLFSGALTEAFF
TRBV20-1	11	-	TRBJ2-7	-	TGCAGTGCTCTTGAGTCCTACGAGCAGTACTTC	CSALESYEQYF
TRBV28	17	TRBD2	TRBJ2-3	-	TGTGCCAGCAGTTTATTCCAGGGCGGGAGGGACACAGATACGCAGTATTTT	CASSLFQGGRDTDTQYF
TRBV14	18	TRBD1	TRBJ2-3	-	TGTGCCAGCAGCCAAATAAGGACAGGGAGCAATTCGGCAGATACGCAGTATTTT	CASSQIRTGSNSADTQYF
TRBV5-1	14	-	TRBJ2-2	-	TGCGCCAGCAACCGGGGAGGGAACACCGGGGAGCTGTTTTTT	CASNRGGNTGELFF
TRBV7-6	15	TRBD2	TRBJ2-1	-	TGTGCCAGCAGCCCCCGGACTAGCGGGAAGGGGGAGCAGTTCTTC	CASSPRTSGKGEQFF
TRBV4-2	13	TRBD1	TRBJ2-5	-	TGTACCGGCGCCAGGGGGTACCAAGAGACCCAGTACTTC	CTGARGYQETQYF
TRBV28	16	TRBD1	TRBJ1-5	few	TGTGCCAGCAGTCCGCACAGGGGAGGTGGCAATCAGCCCCAGCATTTT	CASSPHRGGGNQPQHF
TRBV29-1	11	TRBD2	TRBJ2-7	-	TGCAGCGCCCGGGAGGTCTACGAGCAGTACTTC	CSAREVYEQYF
TRBV10-3	11	-	TRBJ2-1	-	TGTGCCATCGGGGGGTCTAATGAGCAGTTCTTC	CAIGGSNEQFF
TRBV18	14	TRBD1	TRBJ2-5	once	TGTGCCAGCTCACCACAGACAGGGTTCGAGACCCAGTACTTC	CASSPQTGFETQYF
TRBV12-5	13	TRBD1	TRBJ1-2	-	TGTGCTAGTGGACTGGACAGGGGGCGGTTCTACACCTTC	CASGLDRGRFYTF
TRBV19	13	-	TRBJ1-6	-	TGTGCCAGTAGTCCCGGGGGGCGTTCACCCCTCCACTTT	CASSPGGRSPLHF
TRBV15	13	-	TRBJ2-1	-	TGTGCCACCAGCCGGAGTGTGATCGATGAGCAGTTCTTC	CATSRSVIDEQFF
TRBV5-4	13	-	TRBJ1-1	-	TGTGCCAGCAGCTTTACAGTCAACACTGAAGCTTTCTTT	CASSFTVNTEAFF
TRBV2	11	-	TRBJ2-1	-	TGTGCCGGCAGGGGGGAGGGTGAGCAGTTCTTC	CAGRGEGEQFF
TRBV7-2	14	TRBD2	TRBJ2-7	-	TGTGCCAGCAGCCTAGGACTAGGTGCCTACGAGCAGTACTTC	CASSLGLGAYEQYF
TRBV11-3	15	-	TRBJ2-3	-	TGTGCCAGCAGCTCACCGGGACATACTTCAGATACGCAGTATTTT	CASSSPGHTSDTQYF
TRBV10-3	16	-	TRBJ2-7	-	TGTGCCATCAGTGAGTCAGCGCGGGCGAGCTCCTACGAGCAGTACTTC	CAISESARASSYEQYF
TRBV28	12	-	TRBJ1-1	-	TGTGCCAGCAGTTATACTGAGGATGAAGCTTTCTTT	CASSYTEDEAFF
TRBV15	16	-	TRBJ2-3	-	TGTGCCACCAGCAGATTAATCCAGGGGCGCACAGATACGCAGTATTTT	CATSRLIQGRTDTQYF
TRBV6-5	12	-	TRBJ2-5	-	TGTGCCAGCAGTTACGGTCGGGAGACCCAGTACTTC	CASSYGRETQYF
TRBV7-3	16	TRBD1	TRBJ2-6	-	TGTGCCAGCAGGGGGACAGGGAGCCTTGGGGCCAACGTCCTGACTTTC	CASRGTGSLGANVLTF
TRBV7-2	13	-	TRBJ2-7	-	TGTGCCAGCAGCTTAGGGGGCGTCTACGAGCAGTACTTC	CASSLGGVYEQYF
TRBV28	16	TRBD2	TRBJ2-4	once	TGTGCCAGCAGCCCCGGACTAGCATTGGCCAAAAACATTCAGTACTTC	CASSPGLALAKNIQYF